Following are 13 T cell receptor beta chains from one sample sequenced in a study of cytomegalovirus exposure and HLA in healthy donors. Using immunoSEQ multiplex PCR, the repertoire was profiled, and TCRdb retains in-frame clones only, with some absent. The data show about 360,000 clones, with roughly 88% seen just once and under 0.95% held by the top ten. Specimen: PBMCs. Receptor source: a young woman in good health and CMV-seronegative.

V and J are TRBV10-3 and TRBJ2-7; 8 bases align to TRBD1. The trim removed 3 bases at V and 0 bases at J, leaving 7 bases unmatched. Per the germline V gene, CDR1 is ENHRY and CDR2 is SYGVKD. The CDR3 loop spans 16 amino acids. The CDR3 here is CAISDHQGARSYEQYF. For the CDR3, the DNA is TGTGCCATCAGTGACCATCAGGGGGCCCGCTCCTACGAGCAGTACTTC.

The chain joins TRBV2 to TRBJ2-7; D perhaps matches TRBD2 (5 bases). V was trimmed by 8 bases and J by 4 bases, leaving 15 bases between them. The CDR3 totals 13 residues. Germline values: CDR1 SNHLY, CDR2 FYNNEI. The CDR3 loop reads CASVAYPPYEQYF. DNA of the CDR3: TGTGCCAGCGTAGCGTACCCTCCTTACGAGCAGTACTTC.

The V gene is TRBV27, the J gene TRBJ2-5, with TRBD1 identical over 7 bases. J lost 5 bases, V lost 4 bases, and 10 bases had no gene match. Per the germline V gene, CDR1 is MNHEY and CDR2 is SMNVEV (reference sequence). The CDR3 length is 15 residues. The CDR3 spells CASSSLQGLRETQYF. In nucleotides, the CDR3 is TGTGCCAGCAGTTCCTTACAGGGGCTCCGGGAGACCCAGTACTTC.

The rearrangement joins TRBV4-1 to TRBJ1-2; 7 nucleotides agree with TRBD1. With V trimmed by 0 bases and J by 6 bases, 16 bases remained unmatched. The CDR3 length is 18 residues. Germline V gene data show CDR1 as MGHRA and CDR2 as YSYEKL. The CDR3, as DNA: TGCGCCAGCAGCCAAGATCTAGACAGGGCGGCGGGCAACGATGGCTACACCTTC. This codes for CASSQDLDRAAGNDGYTF.

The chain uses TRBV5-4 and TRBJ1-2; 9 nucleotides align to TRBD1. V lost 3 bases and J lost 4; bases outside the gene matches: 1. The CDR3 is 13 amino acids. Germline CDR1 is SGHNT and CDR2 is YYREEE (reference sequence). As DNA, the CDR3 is TGTGCCAGCAGCTGGACAGGGGTCTATGGCTACACCTTC. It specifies CASSWTGVYGYTF.

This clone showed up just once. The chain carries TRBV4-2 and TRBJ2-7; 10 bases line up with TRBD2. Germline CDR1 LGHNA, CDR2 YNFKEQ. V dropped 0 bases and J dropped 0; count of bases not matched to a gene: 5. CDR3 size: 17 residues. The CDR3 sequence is CASSQDWLAGASYEQYF. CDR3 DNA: TGTGCCAGCAGCCAAGATTGGCTAGCGGGGGCCTCCTACGAGCAGTACTTC.

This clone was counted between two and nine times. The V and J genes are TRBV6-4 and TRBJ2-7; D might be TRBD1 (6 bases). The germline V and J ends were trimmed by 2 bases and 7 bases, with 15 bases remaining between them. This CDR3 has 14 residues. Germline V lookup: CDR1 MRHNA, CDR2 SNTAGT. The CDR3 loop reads CASSDTGAQGEQYF. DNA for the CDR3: TGTGCCAGCAGTGACACCGGGGCCCAGGGGGAGCAGTACTTC.

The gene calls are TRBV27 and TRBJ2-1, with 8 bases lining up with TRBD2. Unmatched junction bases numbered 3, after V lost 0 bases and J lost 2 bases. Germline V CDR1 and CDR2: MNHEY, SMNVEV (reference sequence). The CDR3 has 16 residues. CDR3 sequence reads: CASSLSSGDAYNEQFF. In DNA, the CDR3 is TGTGCCAGCAGTTTATCTAGCGGGGACGCCTACAATGAGCAGTTCTTC.

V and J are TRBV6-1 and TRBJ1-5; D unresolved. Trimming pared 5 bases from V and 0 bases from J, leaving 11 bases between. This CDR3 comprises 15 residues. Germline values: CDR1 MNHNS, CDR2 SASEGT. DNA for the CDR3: TGTGCCAGCAGTCTAACGGGAACTAGCAATCAGCCCCAGCATTTT. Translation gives CASSLTGTSNQPQHF.

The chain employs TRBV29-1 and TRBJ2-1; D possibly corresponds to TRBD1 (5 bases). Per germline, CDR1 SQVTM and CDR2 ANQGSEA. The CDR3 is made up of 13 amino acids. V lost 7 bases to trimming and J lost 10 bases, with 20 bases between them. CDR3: CSAVITKGLEQFF. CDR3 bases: TGCAGCGCTGTCATAACCAAGGGGTTGGAGCAGTTCTTC.

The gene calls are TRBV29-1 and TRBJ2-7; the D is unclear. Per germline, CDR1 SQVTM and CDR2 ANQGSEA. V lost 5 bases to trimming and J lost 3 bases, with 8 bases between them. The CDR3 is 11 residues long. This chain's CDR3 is CSVFEDYEQYF. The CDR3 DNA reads TGCAGCGTTTTTGAGGACTACGAGCAGTACTTC.

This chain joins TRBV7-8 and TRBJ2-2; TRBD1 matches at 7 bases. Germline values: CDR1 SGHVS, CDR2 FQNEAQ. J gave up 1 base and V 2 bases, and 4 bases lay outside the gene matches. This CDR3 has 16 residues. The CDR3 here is CASSLQTGWNTGELFF. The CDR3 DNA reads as TGTGCCAGCAGCTTACAGACAGGGTGGAACACCGGGGAGCTGTTTTTT.

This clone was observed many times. The chain's CDR3 is CASSPLAGGPRLGNEQFF. CDR3 nucleotide sequence: TGTGCCAGCAGCCCACTAGCGGGAGGGCCGCGTCTGGGGAATGAGCAGTTCTTC. The V gene is TRBV7-3, the J gene TRBJ2-1, with 13 bases matching TRBD2. Unmatched junction bases numbered 14, after V lost 5 bases and J lost 7 bases. CDR1 SGHTA and CDR2 FQGTGA come from the germline V gene. This CDR3 region has 18 residues.